Here is one TCR beta chain with its context. Sequenced by immunoSEQ multiplex PCR; TCRdb stores in-frame clones only, minus some. The sample lists a few hundred thousand clones; 86% were seen once. These data come from a study of blood T cell repertoires in COVID-19. Trimming removed 1 base from V and 7 bases from J; junction bases left unmatched: 10. CDR1 SGHRS and CDR2 YFSETQ come from the germline V gene. The CDR3 totals 15 residues. Sequenced material: peripheral blood. The chain links TRBV5-1 to TRBJ1-2; TRBD1 matches at 7 bases. The TCR sequence derives from an older woman with COVID-19, enrolled during active disease. The CDR3 DNA is TGCGCCAGCAGCTTGAGCCCGGGACAGAAGGGTGGCTACACCTTC. Translation: CASSLSPGQKGGYTF.